A single TCR beta chain is shown here with its context. What it recognizes is unknown. This sample was included in a study of cytomegalovirus exposure and HLA in healthy donors. Points from the study as a whole: Specificity for CMV antigens was confirmed in vitro for a few of the CMV-associated chains. Generally TCR sequences proved uncommon, though certain public TCRs appeared in numerous donors. The tendency of first-cohort TCR clusters to co-occur in the 120 or so validation repertoires emerged from a later analysis. Altogether, some 170 TCR beta chains were recorded as cytomegalovirus-associated.

Data came from immunoSEQ multiplex PCR; TCRdb stores just in-frame clones and leaves some out. The table has about 54,000 clones, approximately 90% seen once. The receptor's source is a woman between 18 and 30 years old in good health and CMV-seropositive. Sequenced: PBMCs.

The CDR3 region is CASSFGTDYNYGYTF. In DNA form, the CDR3 reads TGTGCCAGCAGCTTCGGGACAGATTATAACTATGGCTACACCTTC. V gene TRBV7-6 combines with J gene TRBJ1-2; 7 bases are a match to TRBD1. The CDR3 is made up of 15 amino acids. The germline gives CDR1 SGHVS, CDR2 FNYEAQ. Germline trimming cut 3 bases from V and 1 base from J; bases unmatched to any gene: 5.